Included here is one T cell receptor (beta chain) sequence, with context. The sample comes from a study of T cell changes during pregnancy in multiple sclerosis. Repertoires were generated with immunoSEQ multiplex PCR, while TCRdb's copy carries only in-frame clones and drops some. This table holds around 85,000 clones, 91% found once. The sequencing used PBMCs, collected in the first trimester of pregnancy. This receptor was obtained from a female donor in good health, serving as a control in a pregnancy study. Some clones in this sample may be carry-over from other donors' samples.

In DNA, the CDR3 is TGTGCCAGCAGCTACAGGGGGAACCAAGAGACCCAGTACTTC. Its protein is CASSYRGNQETQYF. The chain is built from TRBV28 and TRBJ2-5, with TRBD1 matching 8 bases. This CDR3 contains 14 residues. V shed 6 bases and J 0 bases; nucleotides not matched to a gene: 3. Germline V lookup: CDR1 MDHEN, CDR2 SYDVKM.